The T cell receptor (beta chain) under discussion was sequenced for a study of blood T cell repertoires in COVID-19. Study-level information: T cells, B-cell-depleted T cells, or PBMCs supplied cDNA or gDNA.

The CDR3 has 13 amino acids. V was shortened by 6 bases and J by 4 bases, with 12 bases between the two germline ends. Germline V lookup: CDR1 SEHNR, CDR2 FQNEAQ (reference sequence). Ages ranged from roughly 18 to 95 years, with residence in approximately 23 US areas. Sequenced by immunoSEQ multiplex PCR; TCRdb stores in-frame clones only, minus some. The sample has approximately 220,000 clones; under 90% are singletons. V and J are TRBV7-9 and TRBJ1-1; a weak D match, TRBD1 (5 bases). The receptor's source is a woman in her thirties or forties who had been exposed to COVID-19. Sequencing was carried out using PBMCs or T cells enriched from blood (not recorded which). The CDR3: CASSFTGITEAFF. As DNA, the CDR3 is TGTGCCAGCAGTTTTACAGGTATCACTGAAGCTTTCTTT.